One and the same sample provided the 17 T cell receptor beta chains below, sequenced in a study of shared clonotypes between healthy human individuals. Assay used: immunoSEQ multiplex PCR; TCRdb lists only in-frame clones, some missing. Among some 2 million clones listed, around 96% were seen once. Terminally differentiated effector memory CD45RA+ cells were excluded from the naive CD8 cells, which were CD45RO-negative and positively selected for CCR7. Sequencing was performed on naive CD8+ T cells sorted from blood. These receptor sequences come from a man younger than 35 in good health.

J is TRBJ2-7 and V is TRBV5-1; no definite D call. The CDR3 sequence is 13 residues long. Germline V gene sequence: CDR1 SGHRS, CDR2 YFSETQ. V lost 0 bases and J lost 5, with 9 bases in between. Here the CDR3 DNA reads TGCGCCAGCAGCTTGGGGGCTAGGAACGAGCAGTACTTC. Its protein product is CASSLGARNEQYF.

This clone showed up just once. In DNA, the CDR3 is TGTGCCAGCAGCGGATGGGGGAGAGGGGATACGCAGTATTTT. The encoded protein is CASSGWGRGDTQYF. The rearrangement uses TRBV9 and TRBJ2-3; either TRBD1 or TRBD2 may fit D (5 bases each). Trimming pared 3 bases from V and 6 bases from J, leaving 14 bases between. Germline V gene data show CDR1 as SGDLS and CDR2 as YYNGEE. The CDR3 is made up of 14 amino acids.

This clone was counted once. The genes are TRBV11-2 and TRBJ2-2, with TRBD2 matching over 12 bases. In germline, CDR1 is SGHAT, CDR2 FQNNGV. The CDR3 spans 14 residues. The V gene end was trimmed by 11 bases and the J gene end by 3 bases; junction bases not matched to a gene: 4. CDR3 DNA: TGTGCCGGGAGACTAGCGGGGGACACCGGGGAGCTGTTTTTT. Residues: CAGRLAGDTGELFF.

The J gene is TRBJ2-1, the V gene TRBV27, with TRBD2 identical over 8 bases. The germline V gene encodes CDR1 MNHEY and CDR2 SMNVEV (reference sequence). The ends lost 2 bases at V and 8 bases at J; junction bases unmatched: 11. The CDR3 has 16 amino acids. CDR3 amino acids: CASSLLSGLVMDEQFF. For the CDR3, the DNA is TGTGCCAGCAGTTTACTTTCGGGACTAGTTATGGATGAGCAGTTCTTC.

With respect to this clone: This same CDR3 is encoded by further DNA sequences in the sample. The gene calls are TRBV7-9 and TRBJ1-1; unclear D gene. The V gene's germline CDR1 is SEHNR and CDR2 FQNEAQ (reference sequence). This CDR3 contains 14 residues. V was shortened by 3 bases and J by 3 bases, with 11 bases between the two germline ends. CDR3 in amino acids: CASSFSEGYTEAFF. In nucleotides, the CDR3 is TGTGCCAGCAGCTTTTCGGAGGGCTACACTGAAGCTTTCTTT.

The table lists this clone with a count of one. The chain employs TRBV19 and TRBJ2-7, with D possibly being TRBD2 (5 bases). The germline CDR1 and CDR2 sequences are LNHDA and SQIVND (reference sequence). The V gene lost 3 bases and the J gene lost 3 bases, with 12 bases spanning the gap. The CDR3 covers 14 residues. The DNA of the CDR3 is TGTGCCAGTAGTATCGGCCTAGCCCTCTACGAGCAGTACTTC. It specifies CASSIGLALYEQYF.

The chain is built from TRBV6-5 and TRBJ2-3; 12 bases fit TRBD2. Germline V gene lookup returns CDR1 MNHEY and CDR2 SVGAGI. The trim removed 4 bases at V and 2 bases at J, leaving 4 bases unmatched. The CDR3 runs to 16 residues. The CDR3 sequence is CASSSGLAGITDTQYF. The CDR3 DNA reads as TGTGCCAGCAGTTCCGGACTAGCGGGAATCACAGATACGCAGTATTTT.

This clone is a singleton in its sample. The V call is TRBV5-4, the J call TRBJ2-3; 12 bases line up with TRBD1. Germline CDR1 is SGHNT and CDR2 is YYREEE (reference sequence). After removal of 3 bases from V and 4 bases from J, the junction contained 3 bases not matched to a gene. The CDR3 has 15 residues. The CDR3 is CASSWGQGAADTQYF. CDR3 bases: TGTGCCAGCAGCTGGGGACAGGGGGCGGCAGATACGCAGTATTTT.

In DNA, the CDR3 is TGTGCCAGCAGTGATAGCGGGAATGAGCAGTTCTTC. Its translation: CASSDSGNEQFF. The chain joins TRBV6-1 to TRBJ2-1; the match to TRBD2 covers 7 bases. CDR3 size: 12 residues. Losses at the gene ends were 3 bases for V and 7 bases for J; bases not matched to a gene: 0. Germline V gives CDR1 MNHNS, CDR2 SASEGT.

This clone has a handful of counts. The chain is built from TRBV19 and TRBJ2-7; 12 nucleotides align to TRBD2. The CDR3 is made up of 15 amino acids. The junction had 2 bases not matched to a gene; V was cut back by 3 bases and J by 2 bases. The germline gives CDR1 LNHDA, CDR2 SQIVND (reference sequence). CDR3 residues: CASSMRTSGTYEQYF. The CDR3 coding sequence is TGTGCCAGTAGTATGAGGACTAGCGGGACCTACGAGCAGTACTTC.

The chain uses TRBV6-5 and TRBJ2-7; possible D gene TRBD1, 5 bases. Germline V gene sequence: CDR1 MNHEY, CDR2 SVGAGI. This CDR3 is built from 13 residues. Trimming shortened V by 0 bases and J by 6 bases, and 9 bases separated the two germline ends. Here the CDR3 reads CASSYSGQGEQYF. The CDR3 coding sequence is TGTGCCAGCAGTTACTCAGGGCAGGGCGAGCAGTACTTC.

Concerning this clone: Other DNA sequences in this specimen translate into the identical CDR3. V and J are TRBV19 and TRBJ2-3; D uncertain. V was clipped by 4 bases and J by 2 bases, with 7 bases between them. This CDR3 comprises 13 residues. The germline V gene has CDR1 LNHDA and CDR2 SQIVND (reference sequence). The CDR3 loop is CASSTYNTDTQYF. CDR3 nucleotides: TGTGCCAGTAGTACATACAACACAGATACGCAGTATTTT.

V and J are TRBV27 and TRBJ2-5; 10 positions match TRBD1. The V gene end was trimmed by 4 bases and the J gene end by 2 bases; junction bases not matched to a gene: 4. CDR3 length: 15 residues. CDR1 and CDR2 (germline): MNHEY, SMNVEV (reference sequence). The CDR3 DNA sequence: TGTGCCAGCAGTTCCGGACAGGGGGTACAAGAGACCCAGTACTTC. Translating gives CASSSGQGVQETQYF.

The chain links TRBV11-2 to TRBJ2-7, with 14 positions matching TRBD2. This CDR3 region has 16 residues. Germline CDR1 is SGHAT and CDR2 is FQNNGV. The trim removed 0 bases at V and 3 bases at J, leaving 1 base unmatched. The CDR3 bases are TGTGCCAGCAGCTTAGATGGACTAGCGGGGGGCTACGAGCAGTACTTC. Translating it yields CASSLDGLAGGYEQYF. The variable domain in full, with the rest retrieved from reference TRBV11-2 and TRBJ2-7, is EAGVAQSPRYKIIEKRQSVAFWCNPISGHATLYWYQQILGQGPKLLIQFQNNGVVDDSQLPKDRFSAERLKGVDSTLKIQPAKLEDSAVYLCASSLDGLAGGYEQYFGPGTRLTVT.

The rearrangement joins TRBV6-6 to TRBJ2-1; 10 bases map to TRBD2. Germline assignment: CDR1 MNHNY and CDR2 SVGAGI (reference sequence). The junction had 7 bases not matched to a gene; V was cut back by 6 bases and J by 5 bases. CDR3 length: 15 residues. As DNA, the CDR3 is TGTGCCAGCAGACCCATAGCGGGAGGTAACAATGAGCAGTTCTTC. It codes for CASRPIAGGNNEQFF.

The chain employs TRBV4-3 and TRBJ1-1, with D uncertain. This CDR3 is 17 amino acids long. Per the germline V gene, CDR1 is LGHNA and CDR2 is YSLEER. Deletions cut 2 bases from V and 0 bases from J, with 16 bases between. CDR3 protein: CASSQPPRRGLNTEAFF. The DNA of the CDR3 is TGCGCCAGCAGCCAACCCCCTAGGAGAGGGCTGAACACTGAAGCTTTCTTT.

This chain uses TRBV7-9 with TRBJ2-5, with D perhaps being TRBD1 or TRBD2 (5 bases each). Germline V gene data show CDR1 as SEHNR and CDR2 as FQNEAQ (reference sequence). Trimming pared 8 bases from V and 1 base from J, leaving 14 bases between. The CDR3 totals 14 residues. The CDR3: CASHQGPVQETQYF. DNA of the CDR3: TGTGCCAGCCACCAGGGACCGGTCCAAGAGACCCAGTACTTC.